Presented here are 15 T cell receptor beta chains from one specimen sequenced in a study of T cells in Graves' hyperthyroidism and ophthalmopathy. TCR beta CDR3 regions were amplified from RNA. The primer set for the first-round RT-PCR of the TCR CDR3 was HTBI. TCRdb itself ran the multiplex PCR reads through MiXCR, one entry per CDR3 protein. The sample includes some 510,000 distinct CDR3 sequences, 20% to 25% seen only once; the top ten take around a quarter. The sample was blood. These receptors originate from a man aged 18 to 29 with Graves' hyperthyroidism.

This clonotype was counted at least ten times. For the CDR3, the DNA is TGCAGCGTTGATGAGGACAGGGCTGACATTCAGTACTTC. As protein: CSVDEDRADIQYF. The V call is TRBV29-1, the J call TRBJ2-4; 8 bases align to TRBD1. Germline CDR1 SQVTM, CDR2 ANQGSEA. Trimming took 3 bases from V and 8 from J; bases not matched to a gene: 6. The CDR3 totals 13 residues. Supplemented by reference TRBV29-1 and TRBJ2-4, the full variable domain reads SAVISQKPSRDICQRGTSLTIQCQVDSQVTMMFWYRQQPGQSLTLIATANQGSEATYESGFVIDKFPISRPNLTFSTLTVSNMSPEDSSIYLCSVDEDRADIQYFGAGTRLSVL.

This chain connects TRBV29-1 to TRBJ1-1; D is ambiguous. The CDR3 extends over 14 amino acids. V dropped 0 bases and J dropped 4 bases, with 12 bases sitting between them. The germline gives CDR1 SQVTM, CDR2 ANQGSEA. CDR3 DNA sequence: TGCAGCGTTGAAGAGTGGGGAGCAGGCACTGAAGCTTTCTTT. Translation: CSVEEWGAGTEAFF.

This clonotype was counted ten times or more. The chain couples TRBV10-3 to TRBJ1-3; 8 bases match TRBD1. The CDR3 is 16 amino acids. The germline V gene encodes CDR1 ENHRY and CDR2 SYGVKD. With 2 bases clipped from V and 2 bases from J, the junction kept 5 bases outside the gene matches. The CDR3 nucleotides read TGTGCCATCAGTGAGGCGGACAGGGAGGCTGGAAACACCATATATTTT. Protein sequence: CAISEADREAGNTIYF.

In DNA form, the CDR3 reads TGCAGTGCCCCCGGCGGGGACAACATTCAGTACTTC. Translating it yields CSAPGGDNIQYF. The gene calls are TRBV20-1 and TRBJ2-4, with D possibly TRBD2 on 6 matching bases. The V end was cut by 6 bases, the J end by 7 bases, with 13 bases between. This CDR3 spans 12 amino acids. In germline, CDR1 is DFQATT, CDR2 SNEGSKA (reference sequence).

V is TRBV20-1 and J is TRBJ2-2; 8 bases map to TRBD2. CDR1 and CDR2 (germline): DFQATT, SNEGSKA (reference sequence). This CDR3 has 13 residues. Written as DNA, the CDR3 is TGCAGCGCCTTAGCGGGAAGCACCGGGGAGCTGTTTTTT. Protein sequence: CSALAGSTGELFF.

This clonotype occurred many times. V gene TRBV6-1 combines with J gene TRBJ1-3; D is ambiguous. Germline assignment: CDR1 MNHNS and CDR2 SASEGT. The CDR3 covers 15 residues. V gave up 1 base and J gave up 3 bases, with 10 bases separating them. The CDR3 protein is CASSEGRWRGNTIYF. CDR3 bases: TGTGCCAGCAGTGAAGGCAGGTGGCGTGGAAACACCATATATTTT.

Many counts were recorded for this clonotype. The J gene is TRBJ1-1, the V gene TRBV4-1; D gene uncertain. Germline CDR1 is MGHRA and CDR2 is YSYEKL. The germline V and J ends were trimmed by 4 bases and 0 bases, with 18 bases remaining between them. The CDR3 is made up of 17 amino acids. DNA for the CDR3: TGCGCCAGCAGCCTGCAGATAGTTATTAACATGAACACTGAAGCTTTCTTT. It specifies CASSLQIVINMNTEAFF.

The chain carries TRBV9 and TRBJ1-1, with D possibly matching TRBD1 (6 bases). The CDR3 has 14 amino acids. Germline CDR1 SGDLS, CDR2 YYNGEE. Trimming cost V 3 bases and J 4 bases, with 13 bases left between them. CDR3 bases: TGTGCCAGCAGCGCCTCCGGGGGGCCCACTGAAGCTTTCTTT. As protein: CASSASGGPTEAFF.

This chain joins TRBV30 and TRBJ2-7; D tentatively reads TRBD1 or TRBD2 (6 bases each). Trimming shortened V by 3 bases and J by 3 bases, and 15 bases separated the two germline ends. CDR3 length: 14 amino acids. The germline gives CDR1 GTSNPN, CDR2 SVGIG (reference sequence). CDR3 sequence (DNA): TGTGCCTGGAGCGTCGGGGGACACCGCTACGAGCAGTACTTC. This translates into CAWSVGGHRYEQYF. Combining the CDR3 with reference TRBV30 and TRBJ2-7 gives the whole variable domain SQTIHQWPATLVQPVGSPLSLECTVEGTSNPNLYWYRQAAGRGLQLLFYSVGIGQISSEVPQNLSASRPQDRQFILSSKKLLLSDSGFYLCAWSVGGHRYEQYFGPGTRLTVT.

This clonotype was seen many times. The chain has TRBV12-3 or TRBV12-4 and TRBJ2-5, with D unclear. V was pared by 5 bases and J by 2 bases, with 9 bases between. This CDR3 is built from 13 residues. CDR3 residues: CASSPRPQETQYF. The CDR3 region has the DNA TGTGCCAGCAGTCCCCGACCGCAAGAGACCCAGTACTTC.

This clonotype was observed many times. The chain has TRBV7-8 and TRBJ2-7; tentative D call: TRBD1 (5 bases). Germline V gives CDR1 SGHVS, CDR2 FQNEAQ. Between the trimmed V and J ends, which lost 5 bases and 11 bases, there was a span of 22 bases. The CDR3 sequence is 14 residues long. CDR3 nucleotide sequence: TGTGCCAGCAGCGCGACAGACCTAATTGCGATAAAGTACTTC. Its protein is CASSATDLIAIKYF.

The V call is TRBV6-1, the J call TRBJ1-3; D is possibly TRBD1 (5 bases). V was clipped by 8 bases and J by 2 bases, with 10 bases between them. The CDR3 loop spans 13 amino acids. CDR1 and CDR2 (germline): MNHNS, SASEGT. CDR3 coding DNA: TGTGCCAGCGATGGGACGGCTGGAAACACCATATATTTT. Translating gives CASDGTAGNTIYF.

This clonotype occurred many times. The V and J genes are TRBV24-1 and TRBJ1-5; D ambiguous. The CDR3 runs to 11 residues. Between the trimmed V and J ends, which lost 2 bases and 12 bases, there was a span of 7 bases. From germline, CDR1 is KGHDR and CDR2 SFDVKD. CDR3 sequence (DNA): TGTGCCACCAGTGATTCCGGGCACCAGCATTTT. Protein sequence: CATSDSGHQHF.

This clonotype was picked up many times. The chain uses TRBV5-5 and TRBJ1-1; a possible D gene is TRBD1 (5 bases). Germline loops: CDR1 SGHKS, CDR2 YYEKEE (reference sequence). The CDR3 covers 15 residues. The V end was cut by 1 base, the J end by 0 bases, with 10 bases between. The CDR3 DNA follows: TGTGCCAGCAGCTTGTACTGGGGGATGAACACTGAAGCTTTCTTT. Residues: CASSLYWGMNTEAFF. The complete variable domain, with remaining parts taken from reference TRBV5-5 and TRBJ1-1, reads DAGVTQSPTHLIKTRGQQVTLRCSPISGHKSVSWYQQVLGQGPQFIFQYYEKEERGRGNFPDRFSARQFPNYSSELNVNALLLGDSALYLCASSLYWGMNTEAFFGQGTRLTVV.

This clonotype was observed many times. The V and J genes are TRBV12-3 or TRBV12-4 and TRBJ2-7; the match to TRBD1 covers 10 bases. V lost 6 bases to trimming and J lost 3 bases; unmatched junction nucleotides: 11. This CDR3 is 16 amino acids long. In DNA form, the CDR3 reads TGTGCCAGCAGCTCCAGCCTTGGGACAGGGGACTACGAGCAGTACTTC. Translation: CASSSSLGTGDYEQYF.